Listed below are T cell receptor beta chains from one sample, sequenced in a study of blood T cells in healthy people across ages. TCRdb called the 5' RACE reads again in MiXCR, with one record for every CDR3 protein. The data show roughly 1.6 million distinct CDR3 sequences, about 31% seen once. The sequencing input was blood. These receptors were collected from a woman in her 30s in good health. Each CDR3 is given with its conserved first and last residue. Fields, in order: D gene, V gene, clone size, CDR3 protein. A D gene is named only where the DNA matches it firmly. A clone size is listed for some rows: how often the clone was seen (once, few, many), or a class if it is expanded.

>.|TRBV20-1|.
CSVTELAKNIQYF
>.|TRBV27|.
CASSFSGTYLYF
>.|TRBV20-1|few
CSARDSPPQSEQYF
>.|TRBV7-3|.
CVSSSPRDTDTQYF
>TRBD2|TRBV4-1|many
CASSQKKAPSGGADTQYF
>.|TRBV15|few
CATSRDGVGQNTEAFF
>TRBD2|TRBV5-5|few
CASSLELATVTYEQYF
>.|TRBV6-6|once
CASSAVEGGRAFF
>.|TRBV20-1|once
CSAIQGGREKLFF
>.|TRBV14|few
CASSLTPGAGLVPDTQYF
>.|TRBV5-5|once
CASSLEPSLSYEQYF
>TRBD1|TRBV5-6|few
CASSYTGTGGSEAFF
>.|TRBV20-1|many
CSARGPGGPSSYEQYF
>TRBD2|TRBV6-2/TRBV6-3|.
CASSHSTSGRALRSYEQYF
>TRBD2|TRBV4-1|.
CASGLSTGTTVLDEQFF
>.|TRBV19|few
CASIRDGYSNQPQHF
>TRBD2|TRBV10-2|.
CASSPPGGFQFF
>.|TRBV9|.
CASSTNNEQYF
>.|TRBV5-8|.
CASSSSRKGSSGANVLTF
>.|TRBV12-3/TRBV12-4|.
CASITGEGRSEQFF
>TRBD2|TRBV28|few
CASHGGLAGARTDTQYF
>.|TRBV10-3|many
CAISVESTDTQYF
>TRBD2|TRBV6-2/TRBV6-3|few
CASSYGGLAGGPEQFF
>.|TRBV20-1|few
CSASDYYQPQHF
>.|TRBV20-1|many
CSAIPGVGRETQYF
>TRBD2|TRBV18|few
CASSPLLAGYNEQFF
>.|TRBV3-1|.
CASSQVLGADTQYF
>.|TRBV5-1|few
CASSLDRGDTMKQFF
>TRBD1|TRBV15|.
CATSRDPGQAYEQYF
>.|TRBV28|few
CASSFGASEGSSYEQYF
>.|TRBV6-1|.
CASSEDEPSENTDTQYF
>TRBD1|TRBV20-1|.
CSAFGDGTGTSNQPQHF
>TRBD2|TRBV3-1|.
CASSQGRAGATKETQYF
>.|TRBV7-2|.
CASSLVISGHEQYF
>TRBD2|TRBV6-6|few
CASRPLAGPEQYF
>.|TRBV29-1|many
CSAARGLQEITQYF
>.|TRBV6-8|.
CASSSRAGSRQPQHF
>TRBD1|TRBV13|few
CASSPRQGAPDEQYF
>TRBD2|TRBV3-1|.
CASSQVAGRYEQYF
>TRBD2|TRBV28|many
CASSHPSGQETQYF
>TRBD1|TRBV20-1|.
CSARELGTGKNTEAFF
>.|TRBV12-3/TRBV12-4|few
CASSLGVGLAFF
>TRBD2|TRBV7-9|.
CASSPLAGGYISTDTQYF
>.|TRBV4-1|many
CASSPRRSYNEQFF
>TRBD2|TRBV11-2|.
CASSFPEGGGGGRTYNEQFF
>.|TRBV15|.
CATSRARGGRRGTDAQYF
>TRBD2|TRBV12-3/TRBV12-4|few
CASSHLGLADNNEQFF
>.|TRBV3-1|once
CASSQESLGVVIDWYNEQYF